The source of this TCR beta chain is a study of PD-1 blockade in classical Hodgkin lymphoma. Findings and caveats of the study: Complete responders matched newly diagnosed patients in baseline diversity. Relative to healthy donors, newly diagnosed patients reportedly had lower baseline TCR diversity, which was reported as lower still in relapsed/refractory patients.

Method: immunoSEQ multiplex PCR; TCRdb's copy keeps in-frame clones and lacks some. The sample has nearly 100,000 clones, around four fifths seen once. All the patients suffered relapse after autologous stem cell transplantation, and brentuximab vedotin exposure differed. Relapsed/refractory classical Hodgkin lymphoma patients had complete, partial or progressive responses. Notes on this clone: Its antigen remains unidentified.

Germline loops: CDR1 SGHRS, CDR2 YFSETQ. This CDR3 contains 16 residues. Trimming removed 4 bases at V and 0 bases at J, with 13 bases between. This specimen was peripheral blood mononuclear cells (PBMCs), taken at baseline. The sequence came from a human donor with classical Hodgkin lymphoma. The chain has TRBV5-1 and TRBJ2-2; D uncertain. In DNA, the CDR3 is TGCGCCAGCAGCCCCCATAGCAGCGCGAACACCGGGGAGCTGTTTTTT. Translating gives CASSPHSSANTGELFF. Variable domain in full (rest from reference TRBV5-1 and TRBJ2-2): KAGVTQTPRYLIKTRGQQVTLSCSPISGHRSVSWYQQTPGQGLQFLFEYFSETQRNKGNFPGRFSGRQFSNSRSEMNVSTLELGDSALYLCASSPHSSANTGELFFGEGSRLTVL.